One sample yielded the 18 T cell receptor beta chains listed below, sequenced in a study of T cell responses to AZD1222 COVID-19 vaccine. Only in-frame clones appear in the TCRdb table, and some are missing; sequencing was by immunoSEQ multiplex PCR. The sample has around 99,000 clones, approximately 90% seen once. Specimen: peripheral blood, collected on day 0 of AZD1222 vaccination. These receptors came from an adult in good health.

This sequence joins TRBV7-8 and TRBJ1-3; 7 nucleotides match TRBD1. The V gene end was trimmed by 6 bases and the J gene end by 8 bases; junction bases not matched to a gene: 10. The CDR3 covers 14 residues. The germline gives CDR1 SGHVS, CDR2 FQNEAQ. CDR3 region: CASSQGVGGYTIYF. The CDR3 DNA follows: TGTGCCAGCAGTCAGGGGGTAGGGGGGTACACCATATATTTT.

The chain has TRBV11-2 and TRBJ2-5; D is possibly TRBD2 (6 bases). The CDR3 has 15 residues. Trimming took off 1 base at V and 5 bases at J, with 14 bases between the two ends. The V gene's germline CDR1 is SGHAT and CDR2 FQNNGV. The CDR3 protein is CASSLVGGKVETQYF. The CDR3 DNA is TGTGCCAGCAGCTTAGTCGGAGGGAAGGTGGAGACCCAGTACTTC. The whole variable domain, filled in from reference TRBV11-2 and TRBJ2-5, reads EAGVAQSPRYKIIEKRQSVAFWCNPISGHATLYWYQQILGQGPKLLIQFQNNGVVDDSQLPKDRFSAERLKGVDSTLKIQPAKLEDSAVYLCASSLVGGKVETQYFGPGTRLLVL.

The chain recombines TRBV19 with TRBJ1-5, with D uncertain. Germline CDR1 LNHDA, CDR2 SQIVND (reference sequence). The CDR3 length is 15 residues. The ends were cut back, 3 bases at V and 1 base at J, with 10 bases in the middle. CDR3 DNA: TGTGCCAGTAGTATTATGGGGATGAGCAATCAGCCCCAGCATTTT. This sequence encodes CASSIMGMSNQPQHF.

The CDR3 DNA follows: TGTGCCAGCAGCTTAGGGGACAGGGGGCTTCATAATTCACCCCTCCACTTT. It is translated as CASSLGDRGLHNSPLHF. The chain couples TRBV7-2 to TRBJ1-6, with 12 bases matching TRBD1. This CDR3 contains 17 residues. V shed 1 base and J 5 bases; nucleotides not matched to a gene: 3. Germline V lookup: CDR1 SGHTA, CDR2 FQGNSA.

V usage is TRBV5-4 and J usage is TRBJ2-7; perhaps D is TRBD1 or TRBD2 (5 bases each). CDR1 is SGHNT and CDR2 is YYREEE in the germline V gene (reference sequence). This CDR3 has 12 amino acids. The V end was cut by 3 bases, the J end by 10 bases, with 14 bases between. Written as DNA, the CDR3 is TGTGCCAGCAGCTCGGGACGGGAAAATCAGTACTTC. Amino acids: CASSSGRENQYF. Using reference TRBV5-4 and TRBJ2-7 for the parts outside the CDR3, the full variable domain is ETGVTQSPTHLIKTRGQQVTLRCSSQSGHNTVSWYQQALGQGPQFIFQYYREEENGRGNFPPRFSGLQFPNYSSELNVNALELDDSALYLCASSSGRENQYFGPGTRLTVT.

The chain uses TRBV3-1 (or the pseudogene TRBV3-2) and TRBJ1-5, with D possibly TRBD1 on 5 matching bases. V was clipped by 5 bases and J by 4 bases, with 21 bases between them. CDR3 length equals 17 residues. Germline V gene lookup returns CDR1 LGHDT and CDR2 YNNKEL (reference sequence). This CDR3 is CASSILGHHSSNQPQHF. As DNA, the CDR3 is TGTGCCAGCAGCATACTCGGACACCACTCATCGAATCAGCCCCAGCATTTT.

The genes are TRBV6-5 and TRBJ2-7, with D perhaps being TRBD1 or TRBD2 (5 bases each). From germline, CDR1 is MNHEY and CDR2 SVGAGI. Trimming shortened V by 6 bases and J by 7 bases, and 22 bases separated the two germline ends. The CDR3 has 15 residues. DNA for the CDR3: TGTGCCAGCAGCGGGACCGGGACCTCACGGAGAGAGCAGTACTTC. It translates to CASSGTGTSRREQYF.

Comment on this clone: A read error may account for a junction end that differs from germline. The chain joins TRBV18 to TRBJ2-7; tentative D call: TRBD2 (5 bases). This CDR3 contains 13 residues. CDR1 and CDR2 from the germline V gene are KGHSH and LQKENI. The CDR3 here is CASSPQKPGIANF. DNA for the CDR3: TGTGCCAGCTCACCACAGAAACCCGGGATTGCAAACTTC.

This chain uses TRBV5-4 with TRBJ2-3, with D perhaps being TRBD1 or TRBD2 (5 bases each). This CDR3 region has 15 residues. Trimming took 4 bases from V and 6 from J, leaving 18 bases between them. The germline CDR1 and CDR2 sequences are SGHNT and YYREEE (reference sequence). The CDR3 is CASSPAVRGRDTQYF. DNA for the CDR3: TGTGCCAGCAGCCCTGCGGTCCGGGGCAGGGATACGCAGTATTTT.

The chain is built from TRBV4-2 and TRBJ2-7; 9 nucleotides align to TRBD2. The CDR3 length is 17 residues. Germline assignment: CDR1 LGHNA and CDR2 YNFKEQ. V shed 2 bases, J shed 2 bases, and the junction held 10 bases outside the gene matches. The CDR3 reads CASSQSQAGGTPYEQYF. The CDR3 DNA is TGTGCCAGCAGCCAATCTCAAGCGGGGGGTACCCCCTACGAGCAGTACTTC.

The chain links TRBV6-2 or TRBV6-3 to TRBJ2-3; the match to TRBD2 covers 8 bases. V shed 0 bases, J shed 10 bases, and the junction held 12 bases outside the gene matches. The CDR3 loop spans 16 amino acids. CDR1 is MNHEY, CDR2 SVGEGT, per germline. Written as DNA, the CDR3 is TGTGCCAGCAGTTACTCAGGGACTAGGAATTGGGTCTCGCAGTATTTT. Translation gives CASSYSGTRNWVSQYF.

The CDR3, as DNA: TGTGCCAGCAGCTGGACAGGGGACTACGAGCAGTACTTC. Its translation is CASSWTGDYEQYF. This chain connects TRBV7-2 to TRBJ2-7; the match to TRBD1 covers 9 bases. This CDR3 comprises 13 residues. Losses at the gene ends were 4 bases for V and 3 bases for J; bases not matched to a gene: 1. CDR1 and CDR2 from the germline V gene are SGHTA and FQGNSA.

This chain's CDR3 is CASSPLGGERRISNTQYF. Written as DNA, the CDR3 is TGTGCCAGCAGCCCCTTAGGAGGGGAGCGGCGTATTTCAAATACGCAGTATTTT. V gene TRBV7-6 combines with J gene TRBJ2-3; D possibly corresponds to TRBD2 (6 bases). CDR3 size: 18 residues. V lost 5 bases and J 7 bases, leaving 28 bases between the germline ends. The germline V gene encodes CDR1 SGHVS and CDR2 FNYEAQ.

The V call is TRBV9, the J call TRBJ1-1; D unresolved. The germline V gene encodes CDR1 SGDLS and CDR2 YYNGEE. Trimming took 0 bases from V and 1 from J, leaving 7 bases between them. The CDR3 is made up of 14 amino acids. CDR3 in amino acids: CASSVGGPNTEAFF. CDR3 coding DNA: TGTGCCAGCAGCGTAGGCGGCCCGAACACTGAAGCTTTCTTT.

This chain uses TRBV29-1 with TRBJ1-2; 10 bases map to TRBD1. The junction had 7 bases not matched to a gene; V was cut back by 4 bases and J by 2 bases. The germline gives CDR1 SQVTM, CDR2 ANQGSEA. The CDR3 runs 15 residues. The CDR3 here is CSVVLWDRGNYGYTF. The DNA for the CDR3 is TGCAGCGTTGTTTTGTGGGACAGGGGAAACTATGGCTACACCTTC.

The J gene is TRBJ1-5, the V gene TRBV4-3; the D gene is possibly TRBD1 (6 bases). Per the germline V gene, CDR1 is LGHNA and CDR2 is YSLEER. The CDR3 spans 15 residues. The ends were cut back, 0 bases at V and 7 bases at J, with 13 bases in the middle. The CDR3 bases are TGCGCCAGCAGCCAAGAACTTGGGACATTCCAGCCCCAGCATTTT. Translating it yields CASSQELGTFQPQHF.

V and J are TRBV12-5 and TRBJ1-5; a weak D match, TRBD1 (5 bases). The CDR3 loop spans 16 amino acids. Between the trimmed V and J ends, which lost 1 base and 3 bases, there was a span of 13 bases. From germline, CDR1 is LGHNT and CDR2 FRNRAP. The CDR3 DNA is TGTGCTAGTGGTTTGGCGCCCGCGGGGGACAATCAGCCCCAGCATTTT. Translated: CASGLAPAGDNQPQHF.

The rearrangement links TRBV25-1 to TRBJ1-2; TRBD1 matches at 7 bases. After removal of 1 base from V and 4 bases from J, the junction contained 6 bases not matched to a gene. The CDR3 runs to 15 residues. Per the germline V gene, CDR1 is MGHDK and CDR2 is SYGVNS. In DNA, the CDR3 is TGTGCCAGCAGTGAATTTAACAGGGGCGTCTATGGCTACACCTTC. Protein product: CASSEFNRGVYGYTF.